This T cell receptor beta chain was obtained from a study of cytomegalovirus exposure and HLA in healthy donors. Overall study results and limits: In vitro experiments confirmed that three CMV-associated chains were specific for CMV antigens. According to the study, 160 or so TCR beta chains were cytomegalovirus-associated.

From the 120-subject validation cohort, which was separate from the roughly 610-subject first cohort, the donors were drawn. Repertoires were generated with immunoSEQ multiplex PCR, while TCRdb's copy carries only in-frame clones and drops some. The sample lists some 100,000 clones; 75% to 90% were seen once. Germline V gives CDR1 MNHNY, CDR2 SVGAGI (reference sequence). V gave up 8 bases and J gave up 4 bases; unmatched junction bases: 9. The CDR3 runs 15 residues. To note about this clone: The antigen is unknown.

The receptor comes from a man in his late teens or twenties in good health and CMV-seropositive. The chain has TRBV6-6 and TRBJ1-5, with 9 bases matching TRBD1. Material: PBMCs. The CDR3 coding sequence is TGTGCCAGCGCGGACCCCGGGACAGGGAATCAGCCCCAGCATTTT. Residues: CASADPGTGNQPQHF.